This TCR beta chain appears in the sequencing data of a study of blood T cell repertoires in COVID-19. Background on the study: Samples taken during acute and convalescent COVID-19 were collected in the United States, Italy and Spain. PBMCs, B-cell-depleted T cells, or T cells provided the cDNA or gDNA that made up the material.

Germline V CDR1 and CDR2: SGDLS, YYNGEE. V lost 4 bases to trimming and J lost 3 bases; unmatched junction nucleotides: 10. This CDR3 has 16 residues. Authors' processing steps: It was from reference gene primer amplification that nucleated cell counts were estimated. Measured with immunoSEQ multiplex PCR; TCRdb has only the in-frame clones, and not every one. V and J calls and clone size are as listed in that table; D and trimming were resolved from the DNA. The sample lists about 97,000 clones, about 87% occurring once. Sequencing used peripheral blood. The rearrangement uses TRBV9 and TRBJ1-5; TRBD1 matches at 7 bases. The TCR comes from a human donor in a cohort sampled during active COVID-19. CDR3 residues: CASSPGAGQANQPQHF. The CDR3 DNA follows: TGTGCCAGCAGCCCGGGAGCCGGACAGGCCAATCAGCCCCAGCATTTT.